This T cell receptor beta chain comes out of a study of blood T cell repertoires in COVID-19. The wider study: From T cells, B-cell-depleted T cells, or PBMCs came the material, which was cDNA or gDNA.

In the original processing: Amplifying reference gene primers gave estimates of nucleated cell counts. Sequencing used immunoSEQ multiplex PCR; TCRdb keeps in-frame clones, though not all of them. V, J and clone size are taken as reported in that table, and D and trimming were inferred from the DNA itself. The table lists a few hundred thousand clones, approximately 87% of them singletons. Germline lookup yields CDR1 KGHDR and CDR2 SFDVKD. Trimming removed 6 bases from V and 7 bases from J; junction bases left unmatched: 7. The CDR3 has 13 residues. The sequencing sample was made of peripheral blood. The rearrangement uses TRBV24-1 and TRBJ1-2; 7 bases agree with TRBD1. This clonotype was obtained from a woman in her 50s with active or convalescent COVID-19. The CDR3 region is CATSQTGMSGYTF. CDR3 nucleotides: TGTGCCACCAGTCAGACAGGGATGAGTGGCTACACCTTC.